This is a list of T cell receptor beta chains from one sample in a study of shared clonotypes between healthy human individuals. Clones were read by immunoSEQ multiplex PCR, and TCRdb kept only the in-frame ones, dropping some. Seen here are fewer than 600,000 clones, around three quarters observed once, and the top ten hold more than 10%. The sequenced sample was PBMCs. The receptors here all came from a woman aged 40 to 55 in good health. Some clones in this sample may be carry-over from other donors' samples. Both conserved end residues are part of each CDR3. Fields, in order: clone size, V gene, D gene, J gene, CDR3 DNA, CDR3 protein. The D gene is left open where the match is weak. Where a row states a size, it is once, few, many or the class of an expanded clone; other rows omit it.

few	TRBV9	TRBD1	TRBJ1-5	TGTGCCAGCAGCGCGGGGACAGGGATGTATAATCAGCCCCAGCATTTT	CASSAGTGMYNQPQHF
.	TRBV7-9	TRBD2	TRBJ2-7	TGTGCCAGCAGCTTAGCAACTAGCGGGAGGCCACCCTACGAGCAGTACTTC	CASSLATSGRPPYEQYF
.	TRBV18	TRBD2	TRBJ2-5	TGTGCCAGCTCACCGACTAGCGGTTACCAAGAGACCCAGTACTTC	CASSPTSGYQETQYF
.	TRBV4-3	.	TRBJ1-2	TGCGCCAGCAGCCAAGATTGGGGCGTCGGGTTTGGCTACACCTTC	CASSQDWGVGFGYTF
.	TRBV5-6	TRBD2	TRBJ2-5	TGTGCCAGCAGCTTGGGACTAGCGGGCGGTCCGTACTTC	CASSLGLAGGPYF
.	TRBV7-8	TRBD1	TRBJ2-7	TGTGCCAGCAGCCCAAGGACAGGGGATGGCTCCGAGCAGTACTTC	CASSPRTGDGSEQYF
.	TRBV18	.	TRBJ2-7	TGTGCCAGCTCACCGACAGCCCCGGGCTCCTACGAGCAGTACTTC	CASSPTAPGSYEQYF
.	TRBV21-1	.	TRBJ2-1	TGTGCCAGCAGCAAAGTTTGGACCCACACCTACAATGAGCAGTTCTTC	CASSKVWTHTYNEQFF
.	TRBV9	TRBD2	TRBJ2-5	TGTGCCAGCAGCTCCGAGGGAGGGTCCCCCCAAGAGACCCAGTACTTC	CASSSEGGSPQETQYF
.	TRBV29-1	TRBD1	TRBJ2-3	TGCAGCGTTTTGAGGAGGACAGGGGGCCTATCAGATACGCAGTATTTT	CSVLRRTGGLSDTQYF
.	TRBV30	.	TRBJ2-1	TGTGCCTGGAGTCCCTCGTGGAAGACCAGCTCCTACAATGAGCAGTTCTTC	CAWSPSWKTSSYNEQFF
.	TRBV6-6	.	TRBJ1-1	TGTGCCAGCAGTCATGTCCCTGAGGGGAACACTGAAGCTTTCTTT	CASSHVPEGNTEAFF
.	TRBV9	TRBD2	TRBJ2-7	TGTGCCAGCAGCCGGGGTCTAGCGGGAATCGGTCACTTCCCCGAGCAGTACTTC	CASSRGLAGIGHFPEQYF
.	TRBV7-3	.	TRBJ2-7	TGTGCCAGCAGCTTCCCGCAGCAGGGAATGACCTACGAGCAGTACTTC	CASSFPQQGMTYEQYF
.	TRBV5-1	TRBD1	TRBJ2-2	TGCGCCAGCAGCCAGGGGGCGGACACCGGGGAGCTGTTTTTT	CASSQGADTGELFF
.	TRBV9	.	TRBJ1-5	TGTGCCAGCAGCCTTTCTGGTGGTCGCAATCAGCCCCAGCATTTT	CASSLSGGRNQPQHF
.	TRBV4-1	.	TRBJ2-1	TGCGCCAGCAGCCAAGGGCCGAAAATAGCAAGTTCGTCCGATGAGCAGTTCTTC	CASSQGPKIASSSDEQFF
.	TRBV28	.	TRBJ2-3	TGTGCCAGCAGTTTACGCGCGCAAGATACGCAGTATTTT	CASSLRAQDTQYF
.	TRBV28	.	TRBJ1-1	TGTGCCAGCCTGACGACCATGGACACTGAAGCTTTCTTT	CASLTTMDTEAFF
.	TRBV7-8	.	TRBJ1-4	TGTGCCAGCAGCTTAGCAAGGGAGCGGGCTAATGAAAAACTGTTTTTT	CASSLARERANEKLFF
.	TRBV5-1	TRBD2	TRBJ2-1	TGCGCCAGCAGCGTACCTAGCGGGAGGGCCCACGACAATGAGCAGTTCTTC	CASSVPSGRAHDNEQFF
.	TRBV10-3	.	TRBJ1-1	TGTGCCATCAGAAAACCTTTCAGCCGGAACACTGAAGCTTTCTTT	CAIRKPFSRNTEAFF
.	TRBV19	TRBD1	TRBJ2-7	TGTGCCAGTAGTTCCCACCGACAGGGCGACCAGTACTTC	CASSSHRQGDQYF
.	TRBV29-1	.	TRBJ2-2	TGCAGCTTCAGACAGGATAGCGGGGAGCTGTTTTTT	CSFRQDSGELFF
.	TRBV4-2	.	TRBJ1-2	TGTGCCAGCAGCCAACCGCTGGGGGGGGGACATGGCTACACCTTC	CASSQPLGGGHGYTF
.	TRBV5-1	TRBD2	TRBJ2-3	TGCGTCAGCAGCGCACCGAATAGCGGGAGGGCCGCAGATACGCAGTATTTT	CVSSAPNSGRAADTQYF
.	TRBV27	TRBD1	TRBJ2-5	TGTGCCAGCAGTTCCACTCAAACAGGGGTCCCAGAGACCCAGTACTTC	CASSSTQTGVPETQYF
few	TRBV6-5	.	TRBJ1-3	TGTGCCAGCAGTCCTCCGGGCCGAAACACCATATATTTT	CASSPPGRNTIYF
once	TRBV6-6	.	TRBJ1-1	TGTGCCAGCAGTTACGGTAGGGCCCTGAACACTGAAGCTTTCTTT	CASSYGRALNTEAFF
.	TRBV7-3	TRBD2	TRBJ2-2	TGTGCCAGCAGACCCGGGAGGGACACCGGGGAGCTGTTTTTT	CASRPGRDTGELFF
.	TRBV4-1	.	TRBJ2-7	TGCGCCAGCAGCCAAGGGTTTGGTGTCAACGAGCAGTACTTC	CASSQGFGVNEQYF
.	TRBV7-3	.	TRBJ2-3	TGTGCCAGCAGCTCGCGCACAGATACGCAGTATTTT	CASSSRTDTQYF
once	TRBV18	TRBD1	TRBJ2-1	TGTGCCAGCTCACCTGGGACAGGCGATGGTCCTGAGCAGTTCTTC	CASSPGTGDGPEQFF
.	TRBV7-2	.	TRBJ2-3	TGTGCCAGCCGGGGCGGGGTAAACACAGATACGCAGTATTTT	CASRGGVNTDTQYF
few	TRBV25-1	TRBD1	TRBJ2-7	TGTGCCTCTTCCAGGGGGTCAACTTACGAGCAGTACTTC	CASSRGSTYEQYF
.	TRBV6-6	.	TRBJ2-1	TGTGCCAGCAGTCCGGAGGTAACCTACAATGAGCAGTTCTTC	CASSPEVTYNEQFF
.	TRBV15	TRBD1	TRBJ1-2	TGTGCCACCAGCAGAGTAGTAGGACAGGGATCCTATGGCTACACCTTC	CATSRVVGQGSYGYTF
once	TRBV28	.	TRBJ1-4	TGTGCCAGCAGGGGGGAGGGAAAACTGTTTTTT	CASRGEGKLFF
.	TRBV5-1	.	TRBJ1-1	TGCGCCAGCAGCTTGGGGAGTGGGGGCAACACTGAAGCTTTCTTT	CASSLGSGGNTEAFF
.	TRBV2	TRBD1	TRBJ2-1	TGTGCCAGCAGCCGGGACAGGGGGCACAATGAGCAGTTCTTC	CASSRDRGHNEQFF
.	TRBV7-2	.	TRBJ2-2	TGTGCCAGCAGCTTGGTAGAGACCGGGGAGCTGTTTTTT	CASSLVETGELFF
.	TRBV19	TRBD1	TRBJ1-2	TGTGCCAGTAGTATAGCCACCGGGACAGGTAGCTATGGCTACACCTTC	CASSIATGTGSYGYTF
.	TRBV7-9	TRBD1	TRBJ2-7	TGTGCCAGCAGCTCCATCGGGGACAGGGTGGGTCGCTTTACCTACGAGCAGTACTTC	CASSSIGDRVGRFTYEQYF
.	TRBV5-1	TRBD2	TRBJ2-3	TGCGCCAGCAGCTCGGGGTACGGGAGGGAAACCACGCAGTATTTT	CASSSGYGRETTQYF
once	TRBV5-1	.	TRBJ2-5	TGCGCCAGCAGCTTGGCGTCAAAAGAGACCCAGTACTTC	CASSLASKETQYF
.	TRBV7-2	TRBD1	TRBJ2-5	TGTGCCAGCAGTTATAACAGGGGAAGAGAGACCCAGTACTTC	CASSYNRGRETQYF
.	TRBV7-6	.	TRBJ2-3	TGTGCCAGCAGCGCCAGAAGGGCGGCCACAGATACGCAGTATTTT	CASSARRAATDTQYF
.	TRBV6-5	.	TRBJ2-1	TGTGCCAGCAGTTCTAGGGGATTGACGCAGTTCTTC	CASSSRGLTQFF
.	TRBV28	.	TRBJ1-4	TGTGCCAGCAGTTTATTTCCGGGCTCAACTAATGAAAAACTGTTTTTT	CASSLFPGSTNEKLFF
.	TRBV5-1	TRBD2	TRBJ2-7	TGCGCCAGCAGCCTAGCGGTGAGCTCCTACGAGCAGTACTTC	CASSLAVSSYEQYF
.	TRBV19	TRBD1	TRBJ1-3	TGTGCCAGTAGAGAAAGTCCAGGGGGCACTGGAAACACCATATATTTT	CASRESPGGTGNTIYF
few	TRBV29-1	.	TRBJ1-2	TGCAGCGTTGAGTTAGGGGGGCGAGGCGGCTACACCTTC	CSVELGGRGGYTF
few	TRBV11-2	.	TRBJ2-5	TGTGCCAGCAGCTTACAGCTAGTAGGGAGAGAGACCCAGTACTTC	CASSLQLVGRETQYF
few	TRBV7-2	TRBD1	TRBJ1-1	TGTGCCAGCAGCTTAGCCCCGACAGGGCGGGTCGCTGAAGCTTTCTTT	CASSLAPTGRVAEAFF
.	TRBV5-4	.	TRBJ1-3	TGTGCCAGCAGTCCGGACGCGGGAAACACCATATATTTT	CASSPDAGNTIYF
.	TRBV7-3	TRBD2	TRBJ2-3	TGTGCCAGCAGCTTAAGTGCGGGAGGGTTCGATACGCAGTATTTT	CASSLSAGGFDTQYF
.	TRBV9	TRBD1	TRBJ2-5	TGTGCCAGCAGCGTAGATGGCAGGGGGCCGTCCGAGTACTTC	CASSVDGRGPSEYF
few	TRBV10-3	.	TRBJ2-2	TGTGCCATCAGTGAGTCGATCCAGGGAAACACCGGGGAGCTGTTTTTT	CAISESIQGNTGELFF
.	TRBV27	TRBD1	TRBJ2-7	TGTGCCAGCAGTTTTAGGGGGCCTGCCCAAGATTCCTACGAGCAGTACTTC	CASSFRGPAQDSYEQYF
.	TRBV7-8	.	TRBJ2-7	TGTGCCAGCAGCAACGGACTTCTCTACGAGCAGTACTTC	CASSNGLLYEQYF